These 10 T cell receptor beta chains came from one sample sequenced in a study of a mutant IDH1 vaccine in newly diagnosed glioma (dated by TCRdb to about 2021). Their antigen targets remain unknown. The library was built by means of the immunoSEQ multiplex PCR assay. Held by TCRdb, this immuneACCESS table contains in-frame sequences only and omits some clones. Under half of the omission traces to an unresolved V gene where checked; the cause of the rest is unknown. The sample data list about 48,000 clones, and approximately 80% of these were observed just once. The leading ten clones occupy 10% to 15% of the sample. The time point label on this specimen signifies: week 35, safety follow-up. Each vaccine dose was 300 ug of a 20-mer mutant IDH1 peptide in Montanide, given subcutaneously with topical imiquimod. The sample consisted of PBMCs, taken from a glioma patient whose treatment included an IDH1 peptide vaccine. The receptors shown here come from a man between 35 and 55 years old with glioma.

To note about this clone: Other DNA sequences of this sample code for an identical CDR3. The J gene is TRBJ1-1, the V gene TRBV9; D remains ambiguous. This CDR3 has 14 residues. Trimming removed 4 bases from V and 2 bases from J, with 12 bases in between. Germline CDR1 is SGDLS and CDR2 is YYNGEE. CDR3 nucleotide sequence: TGTGCCAGCAGCACCGGAGGAGTAAACACTGAAGCTTTCTTT. This gives the protein CASSTGGVNTEAFF. Using reference TRBV9 and TRBJ1-1 for the parts outside the CDR3, the full variable domain is DSGVTQTPKHLITATGQRVTLRCSPRSGDLSVYWYQQSLDQGLQFLIQYYNGEERAKGNILERFSAQQFPDLHSELNLSSLELGDSALYFCASSTGGVNTEAFFGQGTRLTVV.

This chain connects TRBV9 to TRBJ1-1; D may be TRBD1 (5 bases). Germline V gene data show CDR1 as SGDLS and CDR2 as YYNGEE. With 3 bases removed from V and 4 bases from J, the gap between germline ends came to 16 bases. The CDR3 totals 15 residues. The CDR3 protein is CASSALTGRSTEAFF. The CDR3 DNA sequence: TGTGCCAGCAGCGCCTTAACAGGTCGGAGCACTGAAGCTTTCTTT.

This sequence joins TRBV7-9 and TRBJ1-4, with 7 bases aligning to TRBD1. Germline V gene lookup returns CDR1 SEHNR and CDR2 FQNEAQ (reference sequence). The trim removed 3 bases at V and 7 bases at J, leaving 11 bases unmatched. The CDR3 is 16 residues long. CDR3 bases: TGTGCCAGCAGCTTTTCGCAGGGGGGATCGCGTGAAAAACTGTTTTTT. Residues: CASSFSQGGSREKLFF.

V is TRBV6-1 and J is TRBJ1-2, with D maybe TRBD1 (6 bases). The ends were cut back, 0 bases at V and 4 bases at J, with 15 bases in the middle. This CDR3 is 16 amino acids long. Germline loops: CDR1 MNHNS, CDR2 SASEGT. DNA of the CDR3: TGTGCCAGCAGTGAAGCGCAGCCGGGGGCGGGCTATGGCTACACCTTC. As protein: CASSEAQPGAGYGYTF.

V and J are TRBV14 and TRBJ2-3; D ambiguous. V lost 7 bases and J 3 bases, leaving 5 bases between the germline ends. The CDR3 has 11 residues. Germline V gives CDR1 SGHDN, CDR2 FVKESK. The chain's CDR3 is CASKMTDTQYF. The CDR3 nucleotides are TGTGCCAGCAAAATGACAGATACGCAGTATTTT.

The chain employs TRBV19 and TRBJ2-2; the match to TRBD1 covers 9 bases. Germline CDR1 reads LNHDA; CDR2 reads SQIVND (reference sequence). The CDR3 totals 15 residues. After removal of 4 bases from V and 7 bases from J, the junction contained 7 bases not matched to a gene. As DNA, the CDR3 is TGTGCCAGTAGTACCGGGACAGGGAGAGGCGGGGAGCTGTTTTTT. Protein sequence: CASSTGTGRGGELFF.

The V call is TRBV6-6, the J call TRBJ1-1; no clear D gene. The CDR3 has 12 amino acids. Trimming cost V 6 bases and J 4 bases, with 9 bases left between them. From germline, CDR1 is MNHNY and CDR2 SVGAGI (reference sequence). Written as DNA, the CDR3 is TGTGCCAGCAGAGGTTCAGGCACTGAAGCTTTCTTT. Amino acids: CASRGSGTEAFF.

The rearrangement joins TRBV6-1 to TRBJ2-3, with D hard to call. V gave up 3 bases and J gave up 2 bases, with 9 bases separating them. Germline V lookup: CDR1 MNHNS, CDR2 SASEGT. CDR3 length equals 14 residues. The CDR3, as DNA: TGTGCCAGCAGTGATCTCTTTTCCACAGATACGCAGTATTTT. It codes for CASSDLFSTDTQYF.

This clone is medium-sized. CDR3 coding DNA: TGTGCCAGCAGACAGACTAGCGGGCCCCTCTATGAGCAGTTCTTC. Encoded protein: CASRQTSGPLYEQFF. The genes are TRBV6-5 and TRBJ2-1; 10 bases align to TRBD2. J was trimmed by 8 bases and V by 6 bases; bases with no gene match: 10. Germline V CDR1 and CDR2: MNHEY, SVGAGI. This CDR3 has 15 amino acids.

The V gene is TRBV18, the J gene TRBJ2-3, with D maybe TRBD1 (6 bases). CDR1 KGHSH and CDR2 LQKENI come from the germline V gene. There are 17 residues in the CDR3. V was shortened by 4 bases and J by 5 bases, with 22 bases between the two germline ends. The CDR3 nucleotides read TGTGCCAGCTCACACAACAATCCCGGGACAACCAAAGATACGCAGTATTTT. Protein: CASSHNNPGTTKDTQYF.